The 12 T cell receptor beta chains reported below all come from one sample, sequenced in a study of blood T cell repertoires in COVID-19. Here immunoSEQ multiplex PCR was the method, and the copy in TCRdb shows in-frame clones only, minus some. The sample includes some 150,000 clones, around 87% seen only once; the top ten take around 15%. Sequencing was performed on peripheral blood. The receptors were gathered from a woman between 35 and 50 years old with acute or convalescent COVID-19.

The chain couples TRBV2 to TRBJ1-2; TRBD1 is a possible D gene (5 bases). The V gene lost 3 bases and the J gene lost 6 bases, with 8 bases spanning the gap. The CDR3 totals 12 residues. Germline V gene data show CDR1 as SNHLY and CDR2 as FYNNEI. The CDR3: CASSDGGDGYTF. CDR3 nucleotides: TGTGCCAGCAGTGATGGGGGGGATGGCTACACCTTC. The variable domain in full, completed from reference TRBV2 and TRBJ1-2, reads EPEVTQTPSHQVTQMGQEVILRCVPISNHLYFYWYRQILGQKVEFLVSFYNNEISEKSEIFDDQFSVERPDGSNFTLKIRSTKLEDSAMYFCASSDGGDGYTFGSGTRLTVV.

The chain carries TRBV5-8 and TRBJ2-1, with TRBD2 as a possible D gene (5 bases). Germline V gene data show CDR1 as SGHTS and CDR2 as YDEGEE. V was cut by 1 base and J by 3 bases, with 8 bases left in between. The CDR3 covers 14 residues. The CDR3 sequence is CASSLLGIYNEQFF. Here the CDR3 DNA reads TGTGCCAGCAGCTTGCTCGGGATCTACAATGAGCAGTTCTTC.

This rearrangement joins TRBV19 to TRBJ2-7; tentatively, D is TRBD1 (6 bases). The V gene's germline CDR1 is LNHDA and CDR2 SQIVND (reference sequence). Trimming pared 0 bases from V and 4 bases from J, leaving 7 bases between. This CDR3 is built from 13 residues. The CDR3 loop is CASSIDQGYEQYF. The CDR3, as DNA: TGTGCCAGTAGTATAGATCAGGGGTACGAGCAGTACTTC.

The chain carries TRBV7-9 and TRBJ2-5; 9 bases agree with TRBD1. The V gene's germline CDR1 is SEHNR and CDR2 FQNEAQ (reference sequence). The CDR3 length is 15 residues. The V gene end was trimmed by 6 bases and the J gene end by 2 bases; junction bases not matched to a gene: 7. CDR3 DNA: TGTGCCAGCAGGCCCACCGGGACAGGGCAAGAGACCCAGTACTTC. Amino acids: CASRPTGTGQETQYF. Full variable domain (rest looked up from reference TRBV7-9 and TRBJ2-5): DTGVSQNPRHKITKRGQNVTFRCDPISEHNRLYWYRQTLGQGPEFLTYFQNEAQLEKSRLLSDRFSAERPKGSFSTLEIQRTEQGDSAMYLCASRPTGTGQETQYFGPGTRLLVL.

This chain uses TRBV7-6 with TRBJ1-4; 7 bases fit TRBD1. The germline V gene encodes CDR1 SGHVS and CDR2 FNYEAQ. This CDR3 is 17 amino acids long. With 0 bases clipped from V and 5 bases from J, the junction kept 9 bases outside the gene matches. Here the CDR3 DNA reads TGTGCCAGCAGCTTAGCTCACGTCGAGACAGGGAATGAAAAACTGTTTTTT. It yields the protein CASSLAHVETGNEKLFF.

The gene calls are TRBV6-5 and TRBJ1-6; D ambiguous. Germline V lookup: CDR1 MNHEY, CDR2 SVGAGI. The CDR3 runs to 14 residues. V was pared by 8 bases and J by 4 bases, with 12 bases between. CDR3 coding DNA: TGTGCCAGCTCGTCGGGAAATTATAATTCACCCCTCCACTTT. Amino acids: CASSSGNYNSPLHF.

V is TRBV7-8 and J is TRBJ1-6, with a weak D call TRBD1 (6 bases). Germline CDR1 is SGHVS and CDR2 is FQNEAQ. This CDR3 spans 17 amino acids. V shed 5 bases and J shed 2 bases, with 16 bases lying between them. The CDR3 region has the DNA TGTGCCAGCAGCACTCACAGGGTACGGGCCTATAATTCACCCCTCCACTTT. Amino acids: CASSTHRVRAYNSPLHF.

This clone was recorded only once. The chain is built from TRBV27 and TRBJ2-6; no clear D gene. The CDR3 covers 13 residues. The V gene lost 4 bases and the J gene lost 2 bases, with 3 bases spanning the gap. Germline CDR1 and CDR2: MNHEY and SMNVEV (reference sequence). The CDR3 protein is CASSSAGANVLTF. CDR3 coding DNA: TGTGCCAGCAGTTCAGCTGGGGCCAACGTCCTGACTTTC.

This chain links TRBV14 with TRBJ2-1; D remains unclear. Between the trimmed V and J ends, which lost 1 base and 4 bases, there was a span of 11 bases. Germline V gives CDR1 SGHDN, CDR2 FVKESK. CDR3 size: 15 residues. DNA for the CDR3: TGTGCCAGCAGCCAAGGGGTTAGAGCGTACAATGAGCAGTTCTTC. This gives the protein CASSQGVRAYNEQFF.

This CDR3 reads CAWIVRTGTGYTF. Here the CDR3 DNA reads TGTGCCTGGATCGTGAGGACAGGGACTGGCTACACCTTC. The chain combines TRBV30 with TRBJ1-2, with 8 bases matching TRBD1. This CDR3 spans 13 amino acids. Germline lookup yields CDR1 GTSNPN and CDR2 SVGIG (reference sequence). V shed 4 bases, J shed 7 bases, and the junction held 8 bases outside the gene matches.

The gene calls are TRBV3-1 (or the pseudogene TRBV3-2) and TRBJ2-1; 10 bases map to TRBD2. Germline-derived CDR1 and CDR2 are LGHDT and YNNKEL (reference sequence). V was pared by 5 bases and J by 0 bases, with 4 bases of the junction left unmatched. The CDR3 totals 16 residues. The chain's CDR3 is CASSLAGGYSYNEQFF. In nucleotides, the CDR3 is TGTGCCAGCAGCTTAGCGGGGGGCTACTCCTACAATGAGCAGTTCTTC.

The V gene is TRBV18, the J gene TRBJ1-2, with D possibly TRBD1 on 5 matching bases. V lost 3 bases and J lost 5, with 19 bases in between. The CDR3 runs 16 residues. Germline-derived CDR1 and CDR2 are KGHSH and LQKENI. The CDR3 DNA follows: TGTGCCAGCTCACCCTTCCCAGTCAGGGAGGGGTATGGCTACACCTTC. Translation: CASSPFPVREGYGYTF.